Listed below are T cell receptor beta chains from one sample, sequenced in a study of blood T cell repertoires in COVID-19. Sequenced by immunoSEQ multiplex PCR; TCRdb stores in-frame clones only, minus some. This sample yields 130,000 or so clones, of which around 84% are seen a single time; about 8% belongs to the top ten. The sample comprised peripheral blood. Receptors originate from a woman aged 60 to 75 with acute or convalescent COVID-19. CDR3s include the opening cysteine and the closing phenylalanine or tryptophan. A D gene is named only where the DNA matches it firmly. Where a row states a size, it is once, few, many or the class of an expanded clone; other rows omit it.

.,14,TRBJ1-2,TRBV7-2,.,CASSLGQGLSGYTF,TGTGCCAGCAGCTTAGGTCAGGGTTTAAGTGGCTACACCTTC
.,13,TRBJ2-3,TRBV7-7,TRBD2,CAVAGGSPDTQYF,TGTGCAGTAGCGGGGGGTAGCCCAGATACGCAGTATTTT
.,12,TRBJ2-2,TRBV29-1,.,CSVGPGVGELFF,TGCAGCGTTGGCCCGGGGGTCGGGGAGCTGTTTTTT
once,15,TRBJ2-7,TRBV5-1,TRBD2,CASSHPGLATYEQYF,TGCGCCAGCAGCCATCCGGGACTAGCGACCTACGAGCAGTACTTC
.,18,TRBJ1-4,TRBV5-4,TRBD1,CASSLNPGTGGKGEKLFF,TGTGCCAGCAGCCTTAACCCCGGGACAGGCGGCAAGGGGGAAAAACTGTTTTTT
many,15,TRBJ1-1,TRBV11-3,TRBD1,CASSPRTGGYTEAFF,TGTGCCAGCAGCCCAAGGACAGGGGGCTACACTGAAGCTTTCTTT
.,12,TRBJ2-3,TRBV6-5,TRBD1,CAIRTGADTQYF,TGTGCCATCAGAACAGGGGCAGATACGCAGTATTTT
once,16,TRBJ2-5,TRBV7-2,TRBD2,CASSLGPSGGQETQYF,TGTGCCAGCAGCTTAGGGCCTAGCGGGGGCCAAGAGACCCAGTACTTC
.,15,TRBJ2-7,TRBV5-1,TRBD2,CASSLGGTKSYEQYF,TGCGCCAGCAGCTTGGGTGGGACTAAATCCTACGAGCAGTACTTC
once,12,TRBJ1-2,TRBV12-3/TRBV12-4,TRBD1,CASSLHSTGYTF,TGTGCCAGCAGCCTACATTCGACAGGGTACACCTTC
.,16,TRBJ2-6,TRBV4-3,.,CASSQDSFSGANVLTF,TGCGCCAGCAGCCAAGATAGCTTCTCTGGGGCCAACGTCCTGACTTTC
.,16,TRBJ1-6,TRBV28,.,CASSFRTGTLNSPLHF,TGTGCCAGCAGTTTCCGAACAGGGACGCTCAATTCACCCCTCCACTTT
.,19,TRBJ2-1,TRBV7-2,TRBD2,CASSLGVLAGVYPYNEQFF,TGTGCCAGCAGCTTAGGAGTACTAGCGGGGGTTTATCCCTACAATGAGCAGTTCTTC
few,14,TRBJ1-6,TRBV3-1/TRBV3-2,.,CASSPSTRSSPLHF,TGTGCCAGCAGCCCATCCACACGGAGTTCACCCCTCCACTTT
.,15,TRBJ1-5,TRBV7-9,.,CASSQGLFGAQPQHF,TGTGCCAGCAGCCAGGGCCTTTTTGGGGCTCAGCCCCAGCATTTT
.,14,TRBJ2-1,TRBV6-5,.,CASGGTYSYNEQFF,TGTGCCAGCGGAGGGACTTACTCCTACAATGAGCAGTTCTTC
.,17,TRBJ2-4,TRBV5-4,TRBD2,CASSLASGGPAKNIQYF,TGTGCCAGCAGCTTGGCTAGCGGGGGGCCAGCCAAAAACATTCAGTACTTC
.,16,TRBJ2-2,TRBV9,TRBD2,CASSVVSSGDTGELFF,TGTGCCAGCAGCGTAGTGTCTAGCGGGGACACCGGGGAGCTGTTTTTT
.,14,TRBJ2-3,TRBV12-5,.,CASGAMTGSDTQYF,TGTGCTAGTGGTGCCATGACAGGTTCAGATACGCAGTATTTT
.,16,TRBJ2-1,TRBV27,TRBD2,CASSLSWAGGLDEQFF,TGTGCCAGCAGTTTATCGTGGGCGGGGGGGCTGGATGAGCAGTTCTTC
.,14,TRBJ1-5,TRBV2,TRBD1,CASSGRGRNQPQHF,TGTGCCAGCAGTGGCAGGGGGCGGAATCAGCCCCAGCATTTT
.,16,TRBJ2-5,TRBV10-2,TRBD2,CASSELLAGGLETQYF,TGCGCCAGCAGTGAGTTACTAGCGGGGGGTTTAGAGACCCAGTACTTC
.,15,TRBJ1-5,TRBV2,.,CASSVSEWSNQPQHF,TGTGCCAGCAGTGTTTCGGAGTGGAGCAATCAGCCCCAGCATTTT
.,13,TRBJ2-2,TRBV18,.,CASSPTSGGELFF,TGTGCCAGCTCCCCTACCAGCGGCGGGGAGCTGTTTTTT
.,14,TRBJ2-3,TRBV7-3,TRBD2,CASSPGLSTDTQYF,TGTGCCAGCAGTCCGGGACTAAGCACAGATACGCAGTATTTT
.,14,TRBJ2-5,TRBV18,.,CASTRGREQETQYF,TGTGCCAGCACTAGGGGGAGAGAACAAGAGACCCAGTACTTC
.,13,TRBJ1-2,TRBV5-5,.,CASSLSGNYGYTF,TGTGCCAGCAGCTTGTCCGGGAACTATGGCTACACCTTC
.,17,TRBJ2-3,TRBV6-1,TRBD1,CASSAGQGTSSTDTQYF,TGTGCCAGCAGTGCGGGACAGGGGACTTCTAGCACAGATACGCAGTATTTT
.,16,TRBJ2-3,TRBV10-1,.,CASSESPGVSTDTQYF,TGCGCCAGCAGTGAGTCCCCGGGGGTGAGCACAGATACGCAGTATTTT
once,13,TRBJ1-1,TRBV11-3,.,CASSLGPNTEAFF,TGTGCCAGCAGCTTAGGGCCGAACACTGAAGCTTTCTTT
.,15,TRBJ2-1,TRBV11-2,TRBD1,CASRRVGQSYNEQFF,TGTGCCAGCAGGAGAGTGGGACAGAGCTACAATGAGCAGTTCTTC
once,15,TRBJ2-7,TRBV28,TRBD1,CASSQDRGQTGEQYF,TGTGCCAGCAGTCAGGACAGGGGGCAAACTGGCGAGCAGTACTTC
.,16,TRBJ1-3,TRBV30,.,CAWRPRTSISGNTIYF,TGTGCCTGGAGACCCCGGACAAGCATCTCTGGAAACACCATATATTTT
.,14,TRBJ1-5,TRBV24-1,TRBD1,CATSRTGDNQPQHF,TGTGCCACCAGCCGGACAGGCGATAATCAGCCCCAGCATTTT
once,14,TRBJ1-3,TRBV7-8,TRBD1,CASSSGTGGNTIYF,TGTGCCAGCAGCTCCGGGACAGGGGGAAACACCATATATTTT
few,14,TRBJ1-6,TRBV4-3,.,CASSQVADNSPLHF,TGCGCCAGCAGCCAAGTCGCGGATAATTCACCCCTCCACTTT
.,17,TRBJ2-2,TRBV4-2,.,CASSQEGDTANTGELFF,TGTGCCAGCAGCCAAGAAGGGGATACTGCGAACACCGGGGAGCTGTTTTTT
few,14,TRBJ2-2,TRBV7-2,.,CASSLVANTGELFF,TGTGCCAGCAGCTTAGTCGCGAACACCGGGGAGCTGTTTTTT
.,15,TRBJ1-1,TRBV5-6,.,CASSAIGGKGTEAFF,TGTGCCAGCAGCGCGATTGGTGGGAAGGGGACTGAAGCTTTCTTT
.,14,TRBJ1-5,TRBV27,TRBD1,CASRPGTGVEPQHF,TGTGCCAGCAGGCCCGGGACAGGGGTTGAGCCCCAGCATTTT
.,14,TRBJ2-3,TRBV5-5,.,CASSLVGLTDTQYF,TGTGCCAGCAGCTTGGTGGGACTCACAGATACGCAGTATTTT
.,12,TRBJ2-7,TRBV12-3/TRBV12-4,.,CASSFFSREQYF,TGTGCCAGCAGTTTCTTCAGTCGCGAGCAGTACTTC
.,16,TRBJ1-6,TRBV4-1,TRBD1,CASSRGQGGIDSPLHF,TGCGCCAGCAGCCGGGGACAGGGGGGAATCGATTCACCCCTCCACTTT
.,14,TRBJ1-1,TRBV11-3,TRBD1,CASSPSQGGTEAFF,TGTGCCAGCAGCCCGAGTCAGGGGGGCACTGAAGCTTTCTTT
once,13,TRBJ1-1,TRBV7-6,.,CASSLSRGSEAFF,TGTGCCAGCAGCTTAAGCAGGGGCTCTGAAGCTTTCTTT
.,11,TRBJ2-1,TRBV12-3/TRBV12-4,.,CASSFRWEQFF,TGTGCCAGCAGTTTCCGGTGGGAGCAGTTCTTC
once,19,TRBJ2-7,TRBV6-4,TRBD1,CASSDSLSQTGPLTYEQYF,TGTGCCAGCAGTGACTCCCTTTCCCAGACAGGGCCCTTGACCTACGAGCAGTACTTC
.,13,TRBJ1-1,TRBV30,.,CAWSTSGNTEAFF,TGTGCCTGGAGTACTTCAGGGAACACTGAAGCTTTCTTT
.,18,TRBJ2-7,TRBV28,.,CASSLAGQWRPPSYEQYF,TGTGCCAGCAGTTTGGCCGGACAGTGGCGACCCCCCTCTTACGAGCAGTACTTC
few,12,TRBJ1-5,TRBV18,TRBD1,CASSRDRELWHF,TGTGCCAGCTCACGGGACAGAGAACTCTGGCATTTT
.,13,TRBJ2-5,TRBV14,.,CASSQDLGETQYF,TGTGCCAGCAGCCAAGATCTCGGAGAGACCCAGTACTTC
.,15,TRBJ2-5,TRBV9,TRBD1,CASSATGTGQETQYF,TGTGCCAGCAGCGCGACCGGGACAGGTCAAGAGACCCAGTACTTC